This T cell receptor beta chain was sequenced for a study of shared clonotypes between healthy human individuals. Method: immunoSEQ multiplex PCR; TCRdb's copy keeps in-frame clones and lacks some. The table includes some 1.4 million clones, 95% to 97% detected once. V lost 5 bases and J 8 bases, leaving 12 bases between the germline ends. Germline loops: CDR1 SGHNT, CDR2 YENEEA. There are 13 residues in the CDR3. Study-wide results and limits: Compared with memory subsets, naive subsets generally had larger estimated richness.

Comment on this clone: What it binds is not known.

The receptor comes from a man in his thirties or forties in good health. The sequencing input was naive CD4+ T cells sorted from blood. Subset described: CD45RA+ positively selected. The chain has TRBV11-3 and TRBJ2-2, with D possibly being TRBD2 (5 bases). The chain's CDR3 is CASSPDYGGELFF. The DNA of the CDR3 is TGTGCCAGCAGCCCCGACTATGGGGGGGAGCTGTTTTTT.